This T cell receptor (beta chain) was sequenced in a study of early T cells in non-severe SARS-CoV-2 infection. V lost 3 bases, J lost 0 bases, and 15 bases lay in between. The length of the CDR3 is 16 residues. Germline lookup yields CDR1 SNHLY and CDR2 FYNNEI. Each single cDNA molecule received a unique molecular identifier. MiXCR was run by TCRdb on the 5' RACE reads, yielding one entry per CDR3 protein. This sample has roughly 40,000 distinct CDR3 sequences; roughly 7.1% occur once, and the top ten carry 4.7%. This clonotype turned up a few times. The clonotype originates from an adult who was a healthcare worker with PCR-confirmed SARS-CoV-2 infection or an uninfected control (not recorded which). The gene calls are TRBV2 and TRBJ2-7, with D possibly being TRBD2 (6 bases). The sample comprised whole blood. The CDR3 sequence is CASSETGRPSSYEQYF. The CDR3, as DNA: TGTGCCAGCAGTGAGACGGGGAGGCCCAGCTCCTACGAGCAGTACTTC.